This is a list of T cell receptor beta chains from one sample in a study of shared clonotypes between healthy human individuals. Sequencing used immunoSEQ multiplex PCR; TCRdb keeps in-frame clones, though not all of them. The sample has some 2 million clones; 95% are singletons. Sequencing was performed on naive CD4+ T cells sorted from blood. These receptors all come from a man between 18 and 35 years old in good health. The CDR3 runs from the conserved cysteine through the conserved F or W. D genes are given only for firm matches. Clone size is not always given. Where it is, it says once, few, many or a class for expanded clones.

J gene	clone size	D gene	V gene	CDR3 DNA	CDR3 protein
TRBJ2-7	-	-	TRBV7-9	TGTGCCAGCAGCTTGAACGGACGGGAGCAGTACTTC	CASSLNGREQYF
TRBJ1-6	-	-	TRBV7-2	TGTGCCAGCAGCTTAGCCGGATTTAGTTCACCCCTCCACTTT	CASSLAGFSSPLHF
TRBJ2-7	-	TRBD1	TRBV15	TGTGCCACCAGCAGAGTACGTGACAGGGAATACGAGCAGTACTTC	CATSRVRDREYEQYF
TRBJ2-2	-	TRBD2	TRBV5-1	TGCGCCAGCAGCGCATCCGGGACTACCACCGGGGAGCTGTTTTTT	CASSASGTTTGELFF
TRBJ1-1	-	TRBD1	TRBV5-1	TGCGCCAGCAGCCAGACAGGGGGCTTGTTCACTGAAGCTTTCTTT	CASSQTGGLFTEAFF
TRBJ2-1	once	TRBD2	TRBV7-2	TGTGCCAGCAGCTTAGTGCGTAGCGGGGGGCCCGGCCTCAATGAGCAGTTCTTC	CASSLVRSGGPGLNEQFF
TRBJ1-1	-	-	TRBV6-1	TGTGCCAGCAGTGAGAACAGGGCCAGGGCTTTCTTT	CASSENRARAFF
TRBJ1-1	-	-	TRBV6-1	TGTGCCAGCACTGGCCGTATTTCGGGCACTGAAGCTTTCTTT	CASTGRISGTEAFF
TRBJ1-2	-	TRBD1	TRBV2	TGTGCCAGCAGGGGACAGACTAACTATGGCTACACCTTC	CASRGQTNYGYTF
TRBJ2-5	-	-	TRBV6-1	TGTGCCAGCAGTGAATATTGGACGGGGGGCGGTGAGACCCAGTACTTC	CASSEYWTGGGETQYF
TRBJ1-4	once	TRBD1	TRBV6-5	TGTGCCAGCAGTTTGGACAGGGCGAGCGAAAAACTGTTTTTT	CASSLDRASEKLFF
TRBJ2-2	-	TRBD1	TRBV28	TGTGCCAGTTGGACAGGGGGCCTGAACGGGGAGCTGTTTTTT	CASWTGGLNGELFF
TRBJ1-1	-	-	TRBV2	TGTGCCAGCAGTTCAGACAGCATGAACACTGAAGCTTTCTTT	CASSSDSMNTEAFF
TRBJ2-7	-	-	TRBV28	TGTGCCAGCATTAGTCAGGGGAGCCCTACCTACGAGCAGTACTTC	CASISQGSPTYEQYF
TRBJ2-7	-	-	TRBV19	TGTGCCAGTAGGCCCGGGACGTTGTCCTACGAGCAGTACTTC	CASRPGTLSYEQYF
TRBJ2-1	-	-	TRBV7-2	TGTGCCAGCAGCCCCCGGATGGAGGGATCCTACAATGAGCAGTTCTTC	CASSPRMEGSYNEQFF
TRBJ2-2	-	-	TRBV4-1	TGCGCCAGCAGCCAAGGCGGGGCAGGGTCCGGGGAGCTGTTTTTT	CASSQGGAGSGELFF
TRBJ1-2	-	-	TRBV7-3	TGTGCCAGCAGCTCCTCTCCCTACACCTTC	CASSSSPYTF